Shown below are 25 T cell receptor beta chains from a single sample sequenced in a study of T cell repertoires in cytomegalovirus infection. Their cognate antigens are unknown. Each CDR3 protein is one row after TCRdb ran MiXCR on the reads. The top ten clones hold roughly 50% of a sample with some 560,000 distinct CDR3 sequences, 40% of them seen once. The sample consisted of cultured PBMCs, taken from culture after CMV antigen stimulation. All receptors come from a human donor in good health (CMV status not recorded). Some clones in this sample may be carry-over from other donors' samples.

The genes are TRBV18 and TRBJ2-7; 10 bases fit TRBD1. The CDR3 is 14 amino acids. The V gene's germline CDR1 is KGHSH and CDR2 LQKENI. J gave up 5 bases and V 8 bases, and 9 bases lay outside the gene matches. The CDR3 loop is CASSPRTGGNEQYF. For the CDR3, the DNA is TGTGCCAGCAGCCCCCGGACAGGGGGGAACGAGCAGTACTTC.

The count of this clonotype is one. The chain employs TRBV6-5 and TRBJ2-1; 12 positions agree with TRBD2. V shed 6 bases, J shed 3 bases, and the junction held 3 bases outside the gene matches. Germline CDR1 and CDR2: MNHEY and SVGAGI. This CDR3 is built from 15 residues. CDR3 region: CASRGLAGLYNEQFF. In nucleotides, the CDR3 is TGTGCCAGCAGAGGACTAGCGGGACTCTACAATGAGCAGTTCTTC.

This clonotype has just a few counts. The chain combines TRBV12-3 or TRBV12-4 with TRBJ2-2, with a tentative D call TRBD2 (6 bases). Trimming cost V 6 bases and J 1 base, with 15 bases left between them. CDR3 length: 16 residues. CDR3 in amino acids: CASRPDGRENTGELFF. Here the CDR3 DNA reads TGTGCCAGCAGACCCGACGGGCGGGAGAACACCGGGGAGCTGTTTTTT.

This clonotype was observed a few times. The chain recombines TRBV7-8 with TRBJ1-6; D may be TRBD1 (6 bases). The CDR3 covers 16 residues. CDR1 is SGHVS, CDR2 FQNEAQ, per germline. Trimming stripped 2 bases from V and 5 bases from J, with 13 bases between. CDR3 bases: TGTGCCAGCAGCTTATCCCCTGCAGGGGATAATTCACCCCTCCACTTT. It codes for CASSLSPAGDNSPLHF.

This clonotype came up many times. CDR3 amino acids: CASSQTTLGAQYF. The CDR3 DNA is TGCGCCAGCAGCCAAACGACTCTCGGGGCCCAGTACTTC. This chain joins TRBV4-3 and TRBJ2-5, with D possibly being TRBD2 (5 bases). This CDR3 spans 13 amino acids. Germline CDR1 reads LGHNA; CDR2 reads YSLEER. The V end lost 2 bases, the J end lost 9 bases, and 13 bases lay between the germline ends.

The chain combines TRBV7-4 with TRBJ2-2, with 9 bases aligning to TRBD1. Trimming at V came to 5 bases and at J to 8 bases, leaving 12 bases not matched to a gene. This CDR3 region has 16 residues. The germline V gene encodes CDR1 SGHVT and CDR2 SQSDAQ. Here the CDR3 reads CASSTRDREPVGELFF. CDR3 DNA: TGTGCCAGCAGCACCCGGGACAGGGAACCCGTGGGGGAGCTGTTTTTT.

This clonotype has only a few counts. The chain recombines TRBV2 with TRBJ2-7; D tentatively reads TRBD1 or TRBD2 (6 bases each). This CDR3 spans 16 amino acids. Germline CDR1 is SNHLY and CDR2 is FYNNEI. V was pared by 7 bases and J by 0 bases, with 19 bases between. The CDR3 reads CASTGGRGRSSYEQYF. DNA of the CDR3: TGTGCCAGCACCGGGGGAAGGGGGAGAAGCTCCTACGAGCAGTACTTC.

V usage is TRBV7-2 and J usage is TRBJ2-5, with 8 nucleotides matching TRBD2. CDR1 SGHTA and CDR2 FQGNSA come from the germline V gene. This CDR3 region has 14 residues. The junction had 5 bases not matched to a gene; V was cut back by 5 bases and J by 3 bases. CDR3 DNA: TGTGCCAGCAGCCCCCAAGCGGGAGAAGAGACCCAGTACTTC. This translates into CASSPQAGEETQYF.

CDR3 amino acids: CASSPGAPWETQYF. The CDR3 nucleotides read TGCGCCAGCAGCCCCGGGGCCCCGTGGGAGACCCAGTACTTC. The V call is TRBV5-1, the J call TRBJ2-5; D tentatively fits TRBD1 or TRBD2 (5 bases each). Germline CDR1 reads SGHRS; CDR2 reads YFSETQ. The V gene lost 4 bases and the J gene lost 5 bases, with 15 bases spanning the gap. The length of the CDR3 is 14 residues.

This clonotype has just a few counts. The gene calls are TRBV11-1 and TRBJ2-2, with no clear D. CDR1 SGHAT and CDR2 FQDESV come from the germline V gene (reference sequence). Trimming took off 5 bases at V and 0 bases at J, with 7 bases between the two ends. There are 14 residues in the CDR3. The CDR3 loop reads CASSMAPNTGELFF. The CDR3 DNA reads TGTGCCAGCAGCATGGCACCGAACACCGGGGAGCTGTTTTTT. The full variable domain, completed using reference TRBV11-1 and TRBJ2-2, is EAEVAQSPRYKITEKSQAVAFWCDPISGHATLYWYRQILGQGPELLVQFQDESVVDDSQLPKDRFSAERLKGVDSTLKIQPAELGDSAMYLCASSMAPNTGELFFGEGSRLTVL.

The chain has TRBV7-9 and TRBJ2-2; possibly TRBD2 for D (6 bases). The CDR3 covers 16 residues. Trimming took 7 bases from V and 3 from J, leaving 18 bases between them. The germline V gene has CDR1 SEHNR and CDR2 FQNEAQ (reference sequence). The CDR3 region is CASTTSREFDTGELFF. Here the CDR3 DNA reads TGTGCCAGCACCACGTCCCGGGAGTTCGACACCGGGGAGCTGTTTTTT. Variable domain in full (rest from reference TRBV7-9 and TRBJ2-2): DTGVSQNPRHKITKRGQNVTFRCDPISEHNRLYWYRQTLGQGPEFLTYFQNEAQLEKSRLLSDRFSAERPKGSFSTLEIQRTEQGDSAMYLCASTTSREFDTGELFFGEGSRLTVL.

The sample holds a few counts of this clonotype. The chain recombines TRBV27 with TRBJ1-2; no firm D call. Deletions cut 0 bases from V and 1 base from J, with 6 bases between. The CDR3 has 14 residues. From germline, CDR1 is MNHEY and CDR2 SMNVEV (reference sequence). CDR3 residues: CASSLSADNYGYTF. CDR3 coding DNA: TGTGCCAGCAGTTTATCGGCGGATAACTATGGCTACACCTTC.

The V call is TRBV7-6, the J call TRBJ2-2; perhaps TRBD1 as D (6 bases). The CDR3 has 11 amino acids. Germline loops: CDR1 SGHVS, CDR2 FNYEAQ. V was shortened by 8 bases and J by 7 bases, with 8 bases between the two germline ends. This CDR3 reads CASLGGGELFF. The CDR3 bases are TGTGCCAGCTTAGGGGGCGGGGAGCTGTTTTTT.

This sequence joins TRBV6-1 and TRBJ2-7; 12 bases fit TRBD1. The CDR3 loop spans 13 amino acids. The germline V gene has CDR1 MNHNS and CDR2 SASEGT. Trimming cost V 8 bases and J 6 bases; bases outside gene matches: 5. CDR3 bases: TGTGCCAGCGGGGACAGGGGGCAAGTCGAGCAGTACTTC. It translates to CASGDRGQVEQYF.

This clonotype was observed a single time. The gene calls are TRBV12-3 or TRBV12-4 and TRBJ2-1, with TRBD1 matching over 11 bases. This CDR3 is built from 13 residues. The J segment lost 9 bases and the V segment lost 7 bases, leaving 5 bases of the junction unmatched. The CDR3 protein is CASKRTGGSEQFF. The CDR3 DNA is TGTGCCAGCAAGAGGACAGGGGGCAGTGAGCAGTTCTTC.

This rearrangement joins TRBV7-9 to TRBJ2-7; no clear D. Deletions cut 5 bases from V and 0 bases from J, with 11 bases between. This CDR3 has 14 residues. From germline, CDR1 is SEHNR and CDR2 FQNEAQ (reference sequence). CDR3 in amino acids: CASSLSPASYEQYF. The CDR3 nucleotides are TGTGCCAGCAGCCTCTCGCCCGCCTCCTACGAGCAGTACTTC.

The chain combines TRBV7-2 with TRBJ2-1; D is perhaps TRBD2 (5 bases). The V end lost 5 bases, the J end lost 9 bases, and 20 bases lay between the germline ends. Germline V gene data show CDR1 as SGHTA and CDR2 as FQGNSA. CDR3 length: 15 amino acids. The CDR3 region has the DNA TGTGCCAGCAGCAGGCAGACTATCTCGGGCGTTGAGCAGTTCTTC. Translating it yields CASSRQTISGVEQFF.

This clonotype was counted only a few times. This chain links TRBV12-3 or TRBV12-4 with TRBJ1-6, with 8 nucleotides matching TRBD1. The ends lost 5 bases at V and 2 bases at J; junction bases unmatched: 5. This CDR3 has 16 amino acids. The CDR3 region is CASSLSTGAYNSPLHF. The CDR3 DNA is TGTGCCAGCAGTCTCTCGACAGGGGCCTATAATTCACCCCTCCACTTT.

This clonotype was found a few times. J is TRBJ1-6 and V is TRBV12-3 or TRBV12-4; D is unresolved. This CDR3 spans 15 amino acids. With 3 bases removed from V and 1 base from J, the gap between germline ends came to 7 bases. The CDR3, as DNA: TGTGCCAGCAGTTTGAGTGTTTCCTATAATTCACCCCTCCACTTT. Translated, it gives CASSLSVSYNSPLHF.

V gene TRBV28 combines with J gene TRBJ2-1, with 10 nucleotides matching TRBD2. Trimming removed 4 bases from V and 5 bases from J; junction bases left unmatched: 8. CDR1 and CDR2 from the germline V gene are MDHEN and SYDVKM. This CDR3 is built from 16 residues. CDR3 protein: CASSSWSGGADNEQFF. CDR3 DNA: TGTGCCAGCAGTTCATGGAGCGGGGGGGCCGACAATGAGCAGTTCTTC. Complete variable domain (other parts from reference TRBV28 and TRBJ2-1): DVKVTQSSRYLVKRTGEKVFLECVQDMDHENMFWYRQDPGLGLRLIYFSYDVKMKEKGDIPEGYSVSREKKERFSLILESASTNQTSMYLCASSSWSGGADNEQFFGPGTRLTVL.

The rearrangement joins TRBV2 to TRBJ2-5; D may be TRBD2 (5 bases). The CDR3 has 15 residues. Germline lookup yields CDR1 SNHLY and CDR2 FYNNEI. The ends were cut back, 2 bases at V and 5 bases at J, with 15 bases in the middle. In nucleotides, the CDR3 is TGTGCCAGCAGTGAACGGCAGGCAGGCGGGGAGACCCAGTACTTC. Amino acids: CASSERQAGGETQYF.

This clonotype was recorded at least ten times. In nucleotides, the CDR3 is TGTGCCAGCAGCTCTTCCCCTGGGGAATACAATGAGCAGTTCTTC. This codes for CASSSSPGEYNEQFF. V gene TRBV7-2 combines with J gene TRBJ2-1, with D unclear. Germline lookup yields CDR1 SGHTA and CDR2 FQGNSA. Trimming removed 4 bases at V and 4 bases at J, with 14 bases between. The CDR3 extends over 15 amino acids.

V is TRBV30 and J is TRBJ1-5; TRBD1 aligns across 10 bases. In germline, CDR1 is GTSNPN, CDR2 SVGIG (reference sequence). With V trimmed by 5 bases and J by 5 bases, 3 bases remained unmatched. The CDR3 spans 13 residues. CDR3 nucleotides: TGTGCCTGGGGACAGGGGGGGGATCAGCCCCAGCATTTT. It is translated as CAWGQGGDQPQHF.

This clonotype was observed a handful of times. The chain is built from TRBV14 and TRBJ2-1, with 10 bases identical to TRBD2. The CDR3 sequence is 16 residues long. The V and J ends lost 5 bases and 5 bases, in that order; junction bases with no gene match: 9. Germline assignment: CDR1 SGHDN and CDR2 FVKESK. CDR3 residues: CASSSDLAGVHNEQFF. The CDR3 DNA is TGTGCCAGCAGCTCAGACCTAGCGGGAGTCCACAATGAGCAGTTCTTC.

This clonotype was seen a handful of times. This rearrangement joins TRBV12-3 or TRBV12-4 to TRBJ1-5; 9 positions match TRBD1. The CDR3 has 16 residues. J was trimmed by 3 bases and V by 6 bases; bases with no gene match: 9. The CDR3 reads CASRPSGTGSNQPQHF. CDR3 nucleotides: TGTGCCAGCAGACCTTCCGGGACAGGGTCCAATCAGCCCCAGCATTTT.